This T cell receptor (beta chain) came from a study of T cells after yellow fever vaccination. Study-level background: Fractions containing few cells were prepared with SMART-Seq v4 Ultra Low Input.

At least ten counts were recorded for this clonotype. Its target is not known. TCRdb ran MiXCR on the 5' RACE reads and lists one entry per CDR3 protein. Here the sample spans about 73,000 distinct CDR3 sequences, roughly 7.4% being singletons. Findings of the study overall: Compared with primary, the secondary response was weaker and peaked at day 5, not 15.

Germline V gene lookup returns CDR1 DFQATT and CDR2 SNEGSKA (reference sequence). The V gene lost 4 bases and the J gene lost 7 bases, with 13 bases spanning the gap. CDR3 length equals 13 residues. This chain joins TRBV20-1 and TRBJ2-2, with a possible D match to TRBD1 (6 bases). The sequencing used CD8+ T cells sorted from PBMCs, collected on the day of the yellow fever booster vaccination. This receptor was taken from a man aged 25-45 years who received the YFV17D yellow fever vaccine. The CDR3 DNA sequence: TGCAGTGCTATTAACAGGGCCGTCGGGGAGCTGTTTTTT. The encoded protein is CSAINRAVGELFF.